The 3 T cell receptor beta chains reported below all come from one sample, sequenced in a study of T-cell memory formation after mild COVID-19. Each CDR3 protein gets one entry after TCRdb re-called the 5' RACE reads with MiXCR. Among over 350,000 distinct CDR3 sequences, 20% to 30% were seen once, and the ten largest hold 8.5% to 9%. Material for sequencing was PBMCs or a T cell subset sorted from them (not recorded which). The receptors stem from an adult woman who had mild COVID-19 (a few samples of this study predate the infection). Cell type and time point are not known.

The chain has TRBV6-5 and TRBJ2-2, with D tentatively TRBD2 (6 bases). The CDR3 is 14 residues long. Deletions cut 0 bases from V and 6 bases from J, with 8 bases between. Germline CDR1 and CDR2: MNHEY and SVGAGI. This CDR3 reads CASSYSSGAGELFF. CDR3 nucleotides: TGTGCCAGCAGTTACTCGTCGGGGGCCGGGGAGCTGTTTTTT.

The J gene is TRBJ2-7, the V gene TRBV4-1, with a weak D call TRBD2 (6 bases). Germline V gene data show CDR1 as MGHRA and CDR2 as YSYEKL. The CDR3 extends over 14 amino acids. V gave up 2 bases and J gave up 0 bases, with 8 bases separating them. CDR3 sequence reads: CASSQRGTSYEQYF. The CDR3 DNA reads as TGCGCCAGCAGCCAACGCGGGACCTCCTACGAGCAGTACTTC.

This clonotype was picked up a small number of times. The CDR3 reads CASSQEKGLDTEAFF. CDR3 DNA sequence: TGCGCCAGCAGCCAAGAAAAAGGGTTGGACACTGAAGCTTTCTTT. The chain employs TRBV4-3 and TRBJ1-1; D unresolved. Trimming shortened V by 0 bases and J by 3 bases, and 11 bases separated the two germline ends. Germline values: CDR1 LGHNA, CDR2 YSLEER. CDR3 length: 15 amino acids.